Below, one TCR beta chain is given with its context. A few counts support this clonotype. Its antigen is still unknown. The input lacks base qualities; no much larger clone sits a single base away. This was a case-control study nested in a cohort of healthcare workers in London, UK, who had nasopharyngeal swab PCR tests and blood samples taken every week. Healthcare workers were recruited during the week of the UK lockdown, between 23 and 31 March 2020, and followed weekly for up to roughly 16 weeks. The data originate from a study of early T cells in non-severe SARS-CoV-2 infection (dated by TCRdb to the early 2020s). Looking at the study overall: Bulk RNA from unsorted whole blood was used for TCR sequencing, so alpha and beta chains could not be paired.

V is pruned by 5 bases and J by 7 bases, leaving 15 bases of the junction without a gene match. Inclusive of the bounding cysteine and phenylalanine, the CDR3 is 17 residues long. This entry keeps only the CDR3 DNA: 51 bases, framed from base 1. CDR1 and CDR2, per the germline V gene (reference sequence), are SEHNR and FQNEAQ. What the research found in general, with its limitations: VDJdb matching was skewed toward anti-spike CD8 responses and likely underestimated virus-specific expansions by missing private and CD4 specificities.

Libraries came from 5' RACE. This sample was sequenced with a NextSeq 500. Unique molecular identifiers were attached to individual cDNA molecules in the TCR library protocol so that sequencing error and PCR bias could be corrected. Both TCR alpha and beta chains were sequenced, and tight co-correlation was observed between alpha and beta sequence abundances in each sample. For the original study's pipeline: Decombinator V4 was used to perform V gene, J gene and CDR3 annotation of TCR sequences. TCRs were defined as expanded if a significant change between any two time points was detected under a Poisson model with p below 0.0001. TCR abundances were normalised to the total number of TCRs sequenced per sample and expressed as counts per million. MAIT TCRs were defined by TRAV1-2 paired with TRAJ12, TRAJ20 or TRAJ33, and iNKT TCRs by TRAV10 paired with TRAJ18. VDJdb, accessed 1 November 2021, was searched for CMV, EBV and SARS-CoV-2 annotated TCRs, with TCRs annotated for multiple antigens excluded. Using fastp trimming at Q25 and MiXCR clonotype assembly, TCRdb reanalyzed the public sequencing data and kept in-frame beta chains. A single entry per CDR3 protein holds the most common genes and DNA from its merged rows. V and J calls and clone size were set by TCRdb, not the authors. This sample gives around 100,000 distinct CDR3 sequences in total; 16% of them show up just once. The ten largest clonotypes hold 1.3% of the sample.

The sample comprised whole blood. The chain is made from TRBV7-9 and TRBJ2-1; 9 bases in between match TRBD1. The source of this sequence is an adult who was a healthcare worker with PCR-confirmed SARS-CoV-2 infection or an uninfected control (not recorded which). The CDR3 reads CASSLRVGQGSGNEQFF. The DNA sequence reads TGTGCCAGCAGCCTCAGAGTGGGACAGGGATCTGGAAATGAGCAGTTCTTC.